This TCR beta chain was identified in a study of shared clonotypes between healthy human individuals (dated by TCRdb to 2018 to 2021). The study in broad terms: The cohort comprised a couple of women and a few men aged 18 to 49 years. To estimate repertoire size and how much clonotypes are shared between individuals, the study performed deep sequencing of blood TCR repertoires from five healthy adults. Different laboratories and diverse techniques were used to prepare libraries and sequence TCR repertoires, to increase sequencing depth and limit assay-specific biases. Per donor, leukapheresis produced somewhere between about 0.85 and 9.5 billion PBMCs. Results and caveats for the whole study, not just this receptor: Sampling was restricted to blood, and TCR repertoires in tissue are likely to differ from TCR repertoires in blood. The genetic and exposure-history diversity represented was limited by the small number of donors. Pairwise subsampling led to the expectation that sequencing depth would affect the degree of clonotype sharing among donors.

Turning to this clone: What antigen it recognizes has not been identified. No base-level quality is on record; no much larger clone is a single base apart.

Donors were healthy HIV-negative adults with no recently reported acute infections or vaccinations. Every donor was a Caucasian adult residing in Nashville, Tennessee, USA. For unsorted samples, roughly 91 million PBMCs were counted, and genomic DNA was extracted using the QIAamp DNA Blood Mini kit. Blood was collected by leukapheresis, and PBMCs were isolated by Ficoll-Histopaque density gradient centrifugation and then cryopreserved in liquid nitrogen vapor phase. Inclusive of the bounding cysteine and phenylalanine, the CDR3 is 14 residues long. The DNA shown is the 42-base CDR3, in frame from base 1. V is shortened by 7 bases, J by 0 bases, and the region joining them spans 11 bases. The germline V gene specifies SNHLY as CDR1 and FYNNEI as CDR2. TCR CDR3 regions were amplified from genomic DNA by multiplex PCR using the deep immunoSEQ assay. Extracted genomic DNA from each cell subset was spread evenly across all wells of several immunoSEQ 96-well plates, with each plate serving as a replicate. For unsorted PBMC, 300 ng of genomic DNA, equivalent to tens of thousands of T cell genomes, went into each replicate PCR. Unsorted PBMC genomic DNA was sequenced across ten immunoSEQ deep assay plates. Purified libraries were quantified with a Qubit 3.0 fluorometer, sized on a Bioanalyzer 2100, and re-quantified with the KAPA Library Quantification kit. Each immunoSEQ 96-well plate was sequenced on its own single-read 150-cycle Illumina NextSeq 550 flow cell. The authors' analysis ran thus. Because the immunoSEQ output held only junctional sequences and lacked quality scores, the filtering could not match the filtering applied to full-length reads. To assign V/J genes and CDR3, sequences were annotated against IMGT germline references using PyIR, a Python wrapper for IgBLAST v1.9. Reads were filtered out if the reads had weak V/J assignments (E-value above 1e-6), no CDR3, stop codons, out-of-frame junctions, or ambiguous translated residues. V3J clonotypes were defined as sequences sharing an identical inferred V gene, J gene, and CDR3 amino acid sequence. Percentage overlap between repertoires was calculated by dividing the number of shared unique clonotypes by the size of the smaller repertoire. RTK rarefaction, the Chao1 estimator, and Recon v2.1 estimates of unobserved clonotypes were used to assess repertoire richness. Not all clones reach the TCRdb copy of this immuneACCESS table, which keeps in-frame sequences only. Checked studies attribute under half of the gap to unresolved V genes and leave the rest unexplained. V, J and clone size are those of that table, while D and trimming were read from the DNA. In all, the sample holds about 470,000 clones, and about four fifths of those were seen once. Under 15% of the sample is in the top ten clones.

The sequence joins TRBV2 to TRBJ2-3, and the D gene may be TRBD1, 6 bases matching. This TCR derives from a woman in her thirties or forties in good health. Some clones in this sample may be carry-over from other donors' samples. The source material was PBMCs. The nucleotide sequence is TGTGCCAGCAAAGGACAGCTGAGCACAGATACGCAGTATTTT. Its protein reads: CASKGQLSTDTQYF.